This T cell receptor beta chain was sequenced in a study of vaccination effects on CD4 cells after COVID-19. About the research overall: Each participant was administered two doses of either the BNT162b2 or the mRNA-1273 vaccine.

The CDR3 contains 15 residues. CDR1 is SGHRS, CDR2 YFSETQ, per germline. V gave up 0 bases and J gave up 7 bases; unmatched junction bases: 6. Study-level points and caveats: The study found that post-vaccine spike-reactive clones in convalescents were mainly new vaccine-induced clones.

The authors isolated CD4+ T cells after around 11 days of culture. A half-medium replacement with IL-2 medium was carried out on days 3 and 7. Concerning this clone itself: The antigen remains undetermined.

Assay used: immunoSEQ multiplex PCR; TCRdb lists only in-frame clones, some missing. The data show some 50,000 clones, with roughly 72% seen just once and roughly 8.7% held by the top ten. The sequencing here drew on CD4+ T cells from PBMCs cultured without peptide, taken before COVID-19 vaccination. The TCR comes from a human donor who had a prior SARS-CoV-2 infection. The chain joins TRBV5-1 to TRBJ2-2; TRBD1 aligns across 7 bases. Here the CDR3 DNA reads TGCGCCAGCAGCTTGGTACAGGGGTTCGGCGGGGAGCTGTTTTTT. This codes for CASSLVQGFGGELFF.